This entry concerns a single T cell receptor beta chain. This clonotype was counted many times. Its cognate antigen has yet to be identified. Base qualities are missing; no much larger clone stands one base away. The method behind the library was PCR. The sequencer was an Illumina HiSeq 2500. In-frame beta chains were kept once TCRdb had trimmed the public reads at Q25 with fastp and called clones with MiXCR. Rows with one shared CDR3 protein collapse into an entry with the most common genes and DNA. The sample data list over 10,000 distinct CDR3 sequences, and under 15% of these were observed just once. The ten largest clones take up roughly 26% of the sample. The germline V gene (reference sequence) sets CDR1 to LNHDA and CDR2 to SQIVND. The CDR3 goes from the cysteine to the phenylalanine over 16 residues. Just the 48-base CDR3 DNA is kept, in frame starting at base 1. V gives up 5 bases and J gives up 3 bases, and the segment between their germline ends measures 19 bases.

These data come from a study of CXCR3 chemokines and chemotherapy response in bladder cancer (dated by TCRdb to 2022 to 2024). General notes on the study: The study examined whether intratumoral CXCR3 chemokine system activity predicted chemotherapy response in human bladder cancer.

The V and J segments used are TRBV19 and TRBJ1-1; perhaps TRBD1 is the D gene, with 6 bases matching. This specimen was taken from a patient whose treatment included neoadjuvant chemotherapy. The TCR originated in a human donor with bladder cancer that did not respond to neoadjuvant chemotherapy. Here is the DNA: TGTGCCAGTAGTCACCGGAGGGGGGGTAAGGACACTGAAGCTTTCTTT. It specifies CASSHRRGGKDTEAFF.